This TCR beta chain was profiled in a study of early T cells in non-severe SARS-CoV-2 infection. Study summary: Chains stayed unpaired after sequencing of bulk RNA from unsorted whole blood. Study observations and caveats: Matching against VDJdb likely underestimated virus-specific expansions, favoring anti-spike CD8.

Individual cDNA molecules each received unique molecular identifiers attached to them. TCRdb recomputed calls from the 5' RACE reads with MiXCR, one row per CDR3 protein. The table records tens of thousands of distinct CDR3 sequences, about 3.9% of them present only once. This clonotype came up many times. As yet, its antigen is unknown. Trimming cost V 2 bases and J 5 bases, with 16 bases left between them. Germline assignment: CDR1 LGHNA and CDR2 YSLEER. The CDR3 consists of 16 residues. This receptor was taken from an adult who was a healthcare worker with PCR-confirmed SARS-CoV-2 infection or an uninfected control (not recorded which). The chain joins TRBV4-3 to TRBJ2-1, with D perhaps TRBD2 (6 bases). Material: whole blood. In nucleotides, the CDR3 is TGCGCCAGCAGCCAACCTGGGAGACTAGAGGACAATGAGCAGTTCTTC. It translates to CASSQPGRLEDNEQFF.